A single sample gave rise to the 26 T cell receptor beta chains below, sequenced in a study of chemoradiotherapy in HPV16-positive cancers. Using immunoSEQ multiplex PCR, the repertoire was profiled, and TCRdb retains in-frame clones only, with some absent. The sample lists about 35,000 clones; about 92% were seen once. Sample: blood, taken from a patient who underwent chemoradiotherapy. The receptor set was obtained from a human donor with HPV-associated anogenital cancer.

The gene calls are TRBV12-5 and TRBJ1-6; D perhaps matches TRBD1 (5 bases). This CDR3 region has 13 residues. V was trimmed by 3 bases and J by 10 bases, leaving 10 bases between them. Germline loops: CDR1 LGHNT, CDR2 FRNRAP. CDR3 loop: CASGFGGESPLHF. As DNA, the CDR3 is TGTGCTAGTGGTTTCGGGGGGGAATCACCCCTCCACTTT.

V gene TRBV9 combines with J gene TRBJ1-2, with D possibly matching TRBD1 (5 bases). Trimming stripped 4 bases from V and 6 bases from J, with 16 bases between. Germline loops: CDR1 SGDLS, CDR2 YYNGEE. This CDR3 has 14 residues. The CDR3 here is CASSFNEGMDGYTF. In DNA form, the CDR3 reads TGTGCCAGCAGCTTTAACGAGGGGATGGATGGCTACACCTTC.

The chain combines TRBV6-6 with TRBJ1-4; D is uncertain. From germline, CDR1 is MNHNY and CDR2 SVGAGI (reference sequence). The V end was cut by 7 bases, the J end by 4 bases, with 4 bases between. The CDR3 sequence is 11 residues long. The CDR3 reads CASNFNEKLFF. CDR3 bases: TGTGCCAGCAACTTTAATGAAAAACTGTTTTTT.

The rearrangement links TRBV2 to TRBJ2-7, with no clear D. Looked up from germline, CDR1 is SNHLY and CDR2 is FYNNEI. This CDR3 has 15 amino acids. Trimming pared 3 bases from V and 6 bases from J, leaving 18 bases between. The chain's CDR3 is CASSDESLSGSEQYF. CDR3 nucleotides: TGTGCCAGCAGTGATGAGTCTTTGTCTGGTAGCGAGCAGTACTTC.

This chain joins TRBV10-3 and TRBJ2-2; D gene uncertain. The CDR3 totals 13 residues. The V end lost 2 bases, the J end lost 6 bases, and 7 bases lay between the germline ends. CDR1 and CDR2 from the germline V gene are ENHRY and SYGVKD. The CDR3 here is CAISERTPGELFF. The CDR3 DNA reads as TGTGCCATCAGTGAGAGGACGCCCGGGGAGCTGTTTTTT.

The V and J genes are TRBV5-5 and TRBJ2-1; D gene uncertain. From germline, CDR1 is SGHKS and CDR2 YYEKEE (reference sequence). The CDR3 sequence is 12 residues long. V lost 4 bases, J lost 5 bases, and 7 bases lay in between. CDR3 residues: CASSGINNEQFF. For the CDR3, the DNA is TGTGCCAGCAGCGGTATTAACAATGAGCAGTTCTTC.

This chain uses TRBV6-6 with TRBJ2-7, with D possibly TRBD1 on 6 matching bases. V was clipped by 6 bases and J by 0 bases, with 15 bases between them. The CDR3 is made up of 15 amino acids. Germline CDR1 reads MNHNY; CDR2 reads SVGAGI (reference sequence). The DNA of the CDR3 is TGTGCCAGCAGAGAACCCGACAGGTACTCCTACGAGCAGTACTTC. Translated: CASREPDRYSYEQYF.

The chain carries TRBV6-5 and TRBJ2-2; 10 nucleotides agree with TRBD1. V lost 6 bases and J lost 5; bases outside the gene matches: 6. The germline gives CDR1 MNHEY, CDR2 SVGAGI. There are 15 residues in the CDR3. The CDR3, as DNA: TGTGCCAGCAGAATCCGGGACAGGGGTACCGGGGAGCTGTTTTTT. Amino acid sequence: CASRIRDRGTGELFF.

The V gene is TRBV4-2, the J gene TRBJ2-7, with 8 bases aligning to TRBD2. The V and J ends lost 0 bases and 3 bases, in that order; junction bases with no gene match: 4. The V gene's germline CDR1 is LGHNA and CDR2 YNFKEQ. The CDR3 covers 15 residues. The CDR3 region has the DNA TGTGCCAGCAGCCAAGAGGACGGGGGGGGCTACGAGCAGTACTTC. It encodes CASSQEDGGGYEQYF.

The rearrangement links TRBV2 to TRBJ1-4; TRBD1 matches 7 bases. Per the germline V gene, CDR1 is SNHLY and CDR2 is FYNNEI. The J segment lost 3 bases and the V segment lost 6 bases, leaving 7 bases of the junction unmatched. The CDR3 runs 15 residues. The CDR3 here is CASRNQGVSNEKLFF. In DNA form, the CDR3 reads TGTGCCAGCAGAAATCAGGGGGTTTCTAATGAAAAACTGTTTTTT.

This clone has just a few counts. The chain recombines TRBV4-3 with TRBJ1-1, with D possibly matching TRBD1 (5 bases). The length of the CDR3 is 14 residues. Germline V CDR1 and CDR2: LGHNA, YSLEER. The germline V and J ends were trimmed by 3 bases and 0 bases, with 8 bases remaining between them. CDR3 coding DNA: TGCGCCAGCAGCCAGGGGCTAATGAACACTGAAGCTTTCTTT. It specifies CASSQGLMNTEAFF.

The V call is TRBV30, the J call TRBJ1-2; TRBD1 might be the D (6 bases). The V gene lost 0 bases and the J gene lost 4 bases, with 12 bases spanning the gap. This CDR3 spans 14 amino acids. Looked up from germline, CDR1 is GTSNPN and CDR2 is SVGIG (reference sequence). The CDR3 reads CAWSVRGQLYGYTF. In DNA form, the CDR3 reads TGTGCCTGGAGTGTAAGAGGACAGCTCTATGGCTACACCTTC.

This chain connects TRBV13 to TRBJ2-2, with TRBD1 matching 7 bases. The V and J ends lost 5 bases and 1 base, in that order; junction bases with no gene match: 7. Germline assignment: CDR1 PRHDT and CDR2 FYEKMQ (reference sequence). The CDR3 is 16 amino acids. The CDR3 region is CASSIQGRRNTGELFF. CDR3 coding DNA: TGTGCCAGCAGCATACAGGGGCGGAGGAACACCGGGGAGCTGTTTTTT. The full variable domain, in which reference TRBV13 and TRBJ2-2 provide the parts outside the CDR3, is AAGVIQSPRHLIKEKRETATLKCYPIPRHDTVYWYQQGPGQDPQFLISFYEKMQSDKGSIPDRFSAQQFSDYHSELNMSSLELGDSALYFCASSIQGRRNTGELFFGEGSRLTVL.

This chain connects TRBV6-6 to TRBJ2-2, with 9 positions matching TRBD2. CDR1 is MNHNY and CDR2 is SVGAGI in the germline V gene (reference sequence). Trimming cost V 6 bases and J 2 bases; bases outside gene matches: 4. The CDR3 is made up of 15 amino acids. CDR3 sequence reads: CASSSGGRNTGELFF. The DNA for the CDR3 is TGTGCCAGCAGCAGCGGGGGGCGAAACACCGGGGAGCTGTTTTTT.

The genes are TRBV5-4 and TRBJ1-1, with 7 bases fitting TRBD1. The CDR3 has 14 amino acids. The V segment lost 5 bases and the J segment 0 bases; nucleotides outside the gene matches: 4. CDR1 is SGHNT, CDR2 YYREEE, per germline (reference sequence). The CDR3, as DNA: TGTGCCAGCAGTCTAGGACAGGTGAACACTGAAGCTTTCTTT. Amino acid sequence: CASSLGQVNTEAFF.

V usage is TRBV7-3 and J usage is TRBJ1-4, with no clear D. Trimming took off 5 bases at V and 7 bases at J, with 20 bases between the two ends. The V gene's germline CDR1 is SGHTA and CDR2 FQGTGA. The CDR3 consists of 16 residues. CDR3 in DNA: TGTGCCAGCAGCACCTTCCCCGGCAGCCGTCTTGAAAAACTGTTTTTT. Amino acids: CASSTFPGSRLEKLFF.

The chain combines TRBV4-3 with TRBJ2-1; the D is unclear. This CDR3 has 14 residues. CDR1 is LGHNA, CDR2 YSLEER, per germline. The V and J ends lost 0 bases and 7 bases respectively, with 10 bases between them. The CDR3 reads CASSQDRVRNEQFF. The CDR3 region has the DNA TGCGCCAGCAGCCAAGATAGGGTGAGGAATGAGCAGTTCTTC.

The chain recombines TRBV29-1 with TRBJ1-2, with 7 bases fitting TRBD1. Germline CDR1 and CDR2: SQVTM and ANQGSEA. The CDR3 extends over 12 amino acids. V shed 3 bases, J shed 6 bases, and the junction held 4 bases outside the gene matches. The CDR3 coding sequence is TGCAGCGTTGACAGGGGGGATCATGGCTACACCTTC. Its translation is CSVDRGDHGYTF.

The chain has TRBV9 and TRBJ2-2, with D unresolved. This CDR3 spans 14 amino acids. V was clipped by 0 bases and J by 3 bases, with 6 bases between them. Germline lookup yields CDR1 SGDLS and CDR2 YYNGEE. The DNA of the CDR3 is TGTGCCAGCAGCGTAGAAGGCGACACCGGGGAGCTGTTTTTT. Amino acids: CASSVEGDTGELFF.

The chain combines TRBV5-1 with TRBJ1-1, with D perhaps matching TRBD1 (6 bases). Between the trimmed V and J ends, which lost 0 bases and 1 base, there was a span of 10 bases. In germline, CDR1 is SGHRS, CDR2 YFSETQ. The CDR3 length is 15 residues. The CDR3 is CASSLEAGANTEAFF. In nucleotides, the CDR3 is TGCGCCAGCAGCTTGGAAGCAGGGGCGAACACTGAAGCTTTCTTT. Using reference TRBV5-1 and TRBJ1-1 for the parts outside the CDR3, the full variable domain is KAGVTQTPRYLIKTRGQQVTLSCSPISGHRSVSWYQQTPGQGLQFLFEYFSETQRNKGNFPGRFSGRQFSNSRSEMNVSTLELGDSALYLCASSLEAGANTEAFFGQGTRLTVV.

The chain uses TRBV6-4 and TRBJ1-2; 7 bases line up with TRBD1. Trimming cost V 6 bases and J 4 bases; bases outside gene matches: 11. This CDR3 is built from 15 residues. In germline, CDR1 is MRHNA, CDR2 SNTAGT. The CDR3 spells CASRQGTDQFYGYTF. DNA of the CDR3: TGTGCCAGCAGACAGGGGACAGATCAGTTCTATGGCTACACCTTC.

The CDR3 is CASSLSLAGSDTQYF. The DNA of the CDR3 is TGCGCCAGCAGCTTGTCCCTAGCAGGTTCAGATACGCAGTATTTT. V usage is TRBV5-1 and J usage is TRBJ2-3, with D perhaps TRBD2 (5 bases). Between the trimmed V and J ends, which lost 1 base and 4 bases, there was a span of 13 bases. This CDR3 has 15 amino acids. Germline assignment: CDR1 SGHRS and CDR2 YFSETQ.

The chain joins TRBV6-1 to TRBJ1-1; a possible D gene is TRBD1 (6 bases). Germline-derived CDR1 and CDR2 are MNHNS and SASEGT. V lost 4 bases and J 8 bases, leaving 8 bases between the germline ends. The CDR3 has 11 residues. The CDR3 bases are TGTGCCAGCAGTGCCACAGGGGAAGCTTTCTTT. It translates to CASSATGEAFF.

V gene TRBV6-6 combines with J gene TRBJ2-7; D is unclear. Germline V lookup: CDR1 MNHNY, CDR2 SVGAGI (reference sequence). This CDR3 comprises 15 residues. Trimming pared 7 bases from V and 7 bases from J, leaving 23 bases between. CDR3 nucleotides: TGTGCCAGCAACCCTGGGGTCTACCAAATGGGGGAGCAGTACTTC. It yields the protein CASNPGVYQMGEQYF.

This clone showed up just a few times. CDR3 nucleotides: TGTGCCAGCAGCTCCGGGACAGGAGTCAACGAGCAGTACTTC. Amino acid sequence: CASSSGTGVNEQYF. The V and J genes are TRBV5-4 and TRBJ2-7; 8 bases agree with TRBD1. Per germline, CDR1 SGHNT and CDR2 YYREEE (reference sequence). The CDR3 loop spans 14 amino acids. V dropped 3 bases and J dropped 5; count of bases not matched to a gene: 7.

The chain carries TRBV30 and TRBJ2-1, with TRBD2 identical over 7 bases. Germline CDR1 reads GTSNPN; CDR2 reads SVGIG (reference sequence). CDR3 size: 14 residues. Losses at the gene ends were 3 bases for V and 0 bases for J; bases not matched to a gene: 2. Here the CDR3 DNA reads TGTGCCTGGAGATCGGGGGGCTCCTACAATGAGCAGTTCTTC. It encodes CAWRSGGSYNEQFF.